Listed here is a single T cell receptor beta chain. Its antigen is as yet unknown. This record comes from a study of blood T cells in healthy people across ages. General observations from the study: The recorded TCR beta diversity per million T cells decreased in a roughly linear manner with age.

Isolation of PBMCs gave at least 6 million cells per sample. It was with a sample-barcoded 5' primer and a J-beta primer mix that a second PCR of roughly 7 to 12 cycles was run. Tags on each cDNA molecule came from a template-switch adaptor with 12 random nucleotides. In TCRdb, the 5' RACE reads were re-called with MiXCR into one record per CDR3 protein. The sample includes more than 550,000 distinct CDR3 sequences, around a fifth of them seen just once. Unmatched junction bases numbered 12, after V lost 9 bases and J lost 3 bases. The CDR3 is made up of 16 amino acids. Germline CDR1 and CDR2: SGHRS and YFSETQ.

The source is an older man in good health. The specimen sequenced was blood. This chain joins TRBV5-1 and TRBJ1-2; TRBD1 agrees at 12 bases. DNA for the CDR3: TGCGCCACCGGTACAGGGACAGGGGGCGCTGACTATGGCTACACCTTC. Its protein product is CATGTGTGGADYGYTF.